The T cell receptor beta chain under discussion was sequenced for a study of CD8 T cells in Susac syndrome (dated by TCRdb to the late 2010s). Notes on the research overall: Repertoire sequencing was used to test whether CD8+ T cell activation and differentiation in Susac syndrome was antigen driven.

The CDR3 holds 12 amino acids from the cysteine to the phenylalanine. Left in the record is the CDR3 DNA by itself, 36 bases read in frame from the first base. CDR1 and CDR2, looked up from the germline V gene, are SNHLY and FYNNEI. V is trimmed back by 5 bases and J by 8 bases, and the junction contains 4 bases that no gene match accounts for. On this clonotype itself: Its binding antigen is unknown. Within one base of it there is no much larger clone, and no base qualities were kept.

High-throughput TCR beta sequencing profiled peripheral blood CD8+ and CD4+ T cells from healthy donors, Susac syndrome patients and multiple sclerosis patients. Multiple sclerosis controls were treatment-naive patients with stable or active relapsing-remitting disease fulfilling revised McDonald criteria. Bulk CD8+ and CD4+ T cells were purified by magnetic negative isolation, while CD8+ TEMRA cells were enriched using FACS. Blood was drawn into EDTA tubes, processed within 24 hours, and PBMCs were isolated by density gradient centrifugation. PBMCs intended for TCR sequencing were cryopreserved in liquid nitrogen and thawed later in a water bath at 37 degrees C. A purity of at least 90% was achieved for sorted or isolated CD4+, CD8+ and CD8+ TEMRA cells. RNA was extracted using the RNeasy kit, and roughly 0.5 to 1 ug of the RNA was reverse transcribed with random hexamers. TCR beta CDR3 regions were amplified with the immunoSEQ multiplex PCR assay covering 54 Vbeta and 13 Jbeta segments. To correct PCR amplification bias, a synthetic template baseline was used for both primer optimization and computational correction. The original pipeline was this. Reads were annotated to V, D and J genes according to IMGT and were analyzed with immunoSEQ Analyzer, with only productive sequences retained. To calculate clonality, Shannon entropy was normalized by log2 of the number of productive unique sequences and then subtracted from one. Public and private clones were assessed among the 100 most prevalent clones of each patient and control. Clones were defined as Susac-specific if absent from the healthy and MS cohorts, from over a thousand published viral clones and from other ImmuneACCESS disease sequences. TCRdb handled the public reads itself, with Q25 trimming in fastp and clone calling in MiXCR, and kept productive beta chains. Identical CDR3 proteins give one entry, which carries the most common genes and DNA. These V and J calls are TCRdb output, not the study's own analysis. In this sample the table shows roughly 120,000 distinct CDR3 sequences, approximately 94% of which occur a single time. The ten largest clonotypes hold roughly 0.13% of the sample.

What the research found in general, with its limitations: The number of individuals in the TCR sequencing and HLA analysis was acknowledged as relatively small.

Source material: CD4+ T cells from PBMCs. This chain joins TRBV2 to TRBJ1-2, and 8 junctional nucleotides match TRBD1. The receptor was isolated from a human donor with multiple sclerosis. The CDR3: CASSSDRVGYTF. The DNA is TGTGCCAGCAGTTCGGACAGGGTCGGCTACACCTTC. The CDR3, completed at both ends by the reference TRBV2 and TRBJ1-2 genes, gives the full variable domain EPEVTQTPSHQVTQMGQEVILRCVPISNHLYFYWYRQILGQKVEFLVSFYNNEISEKSEIFDDQFSVERPDGSNFTLKIRSTKLEDSAMYFCASSSDRVGYTFGSGTRLTVV.